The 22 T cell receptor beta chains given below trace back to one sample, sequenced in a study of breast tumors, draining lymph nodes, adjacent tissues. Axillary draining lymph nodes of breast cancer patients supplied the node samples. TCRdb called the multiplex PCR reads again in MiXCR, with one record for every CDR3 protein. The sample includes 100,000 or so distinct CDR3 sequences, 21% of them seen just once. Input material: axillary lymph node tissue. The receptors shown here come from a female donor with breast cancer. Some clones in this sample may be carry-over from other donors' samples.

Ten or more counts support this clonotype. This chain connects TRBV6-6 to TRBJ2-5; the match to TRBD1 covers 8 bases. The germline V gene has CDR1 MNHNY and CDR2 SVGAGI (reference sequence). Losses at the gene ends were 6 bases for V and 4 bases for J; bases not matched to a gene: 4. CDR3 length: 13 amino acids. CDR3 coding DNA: TGTGCCAGCAGAGGAGGGACAGGAGAGACCCAGTACTTC. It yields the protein CASRGGTGETQYF.

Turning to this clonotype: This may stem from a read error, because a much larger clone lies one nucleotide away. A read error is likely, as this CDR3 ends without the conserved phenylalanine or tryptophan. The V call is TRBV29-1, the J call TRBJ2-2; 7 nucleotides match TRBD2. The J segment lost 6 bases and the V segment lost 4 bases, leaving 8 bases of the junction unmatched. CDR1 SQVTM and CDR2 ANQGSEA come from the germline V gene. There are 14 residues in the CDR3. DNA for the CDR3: TGCAGCGTTGGGGGTAGCGGGCTGGCCGGGGAGCTGTTTGTT. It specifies CSVGGSGLAGELFV.

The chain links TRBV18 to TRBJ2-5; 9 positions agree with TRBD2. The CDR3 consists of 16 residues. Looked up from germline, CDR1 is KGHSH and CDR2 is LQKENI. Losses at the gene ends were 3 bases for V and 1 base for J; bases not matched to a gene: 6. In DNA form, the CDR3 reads TGTGCCAGCTCACCGGAACTAGCGGGTGCCCAAGAGACCCAGTACTTC. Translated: CASSPELAGAQETQYF.

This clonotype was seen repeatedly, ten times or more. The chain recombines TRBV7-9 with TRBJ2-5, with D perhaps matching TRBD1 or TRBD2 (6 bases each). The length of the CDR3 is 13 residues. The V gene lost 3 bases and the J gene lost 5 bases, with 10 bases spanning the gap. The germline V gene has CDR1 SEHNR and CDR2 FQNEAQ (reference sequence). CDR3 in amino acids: CASSFTGRETQYF. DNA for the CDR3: TGTGCCAGCAGCTTCACAGGGAGGGAGACCCAGTACTTC.

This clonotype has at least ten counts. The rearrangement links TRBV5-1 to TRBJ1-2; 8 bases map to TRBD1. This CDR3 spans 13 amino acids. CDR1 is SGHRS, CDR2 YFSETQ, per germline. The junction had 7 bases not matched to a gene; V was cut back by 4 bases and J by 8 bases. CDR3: CASSVTGGWGYTF. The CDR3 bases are TGCGCCAGCAGCGTAACAGGGGGTTGGGGCTACACCTTC.

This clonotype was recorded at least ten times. The CDR3 DNA follows: TGTGCCAGCAGGCCGGGGAGCACCGGGGAGCTGTTTTTT. This sequence encodes CASRPGSTGELFF. The chain links TRBV2 to TRBJ2-2, with TRBD2 as a possible D gene (5 bases). Per germline, CDR1 SNHLY and CDR2 FYNNEI. This CDR3 is 13 amino acids long. Trimming shortened V by 6 bases and J by 4 bases, and 9 bases separated the two germline ends.

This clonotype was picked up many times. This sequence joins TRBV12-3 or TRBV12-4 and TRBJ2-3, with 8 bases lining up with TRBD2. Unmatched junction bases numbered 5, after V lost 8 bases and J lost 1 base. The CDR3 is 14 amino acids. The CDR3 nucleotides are TGTGCCAGCGGCAGCGGGGGCCGCACAGATACGCAGTATTTT. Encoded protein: CASGSGGRTDTQYF.

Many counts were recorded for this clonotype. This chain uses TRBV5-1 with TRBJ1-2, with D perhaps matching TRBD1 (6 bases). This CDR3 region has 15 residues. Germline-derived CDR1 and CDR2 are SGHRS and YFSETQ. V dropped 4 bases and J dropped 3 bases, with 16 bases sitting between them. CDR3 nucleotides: TGCGCCAGCAGCCCGGGGACACGGACGGACTATGGCTACACCTTC. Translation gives CASSPGTRTDYGYTF.

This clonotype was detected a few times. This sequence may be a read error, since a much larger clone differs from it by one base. CDR3 nucleotides: TGCGCCAGCAGCTCCGAAGGCCAGGGGAGAAATGACTACACCTTC. This codes for CASSSEGQGRNDYTF. The genes are TRBV5-1 and TRBJ1-2; TRBD1 might be the D (6 bases). Germline CDR1 is SGHRS and CDR2 is YFSETQ. Between the trimmed V and J ends, which lost 3 bases and 10 bases, there was a span of 22 bases. This CDR3 spans 15 amino acids. Drawing the rest from reference TRBV5-1 and TRBJ1-2, the complete variable domain is KAGVTQTPRYLIKTRGQQVTLSCSPISGHRSVSWYQQTPGQGLQFLFEYFSETQRNKGNFPGRFSGRQFSNSRSEMNVSTLELGDSALYLCASSSEGQGRNDYTFGSGTRLTVV.

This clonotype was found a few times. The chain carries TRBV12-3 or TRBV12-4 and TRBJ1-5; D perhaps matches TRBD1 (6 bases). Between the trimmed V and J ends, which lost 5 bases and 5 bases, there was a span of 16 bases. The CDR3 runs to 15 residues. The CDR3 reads CASSLGGAGDQPQHF. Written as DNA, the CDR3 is TGTGCCAGCAGTCTAGGCGGGGCAGGGGATCAGCCCCAGCATTTT.

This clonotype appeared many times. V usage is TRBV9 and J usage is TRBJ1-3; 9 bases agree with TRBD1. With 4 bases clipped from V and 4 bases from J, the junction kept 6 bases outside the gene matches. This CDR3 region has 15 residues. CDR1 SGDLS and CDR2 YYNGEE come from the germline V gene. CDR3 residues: CASSTGTGRGNTIYF. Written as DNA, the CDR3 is TGTGCCAGCAGCACCGGGACAGGGAGAGGAAACACCATATATTTT.

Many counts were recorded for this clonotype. Here the CDR3 reads CASKQGNEQYF. The CDR3 DNA is TGTGCCAGCAAACAGGGGAACGAGCAGTACTTC. This chain uses TRBV2 with TRBJ2-7; 7 nucleotides agree with TRBD1. Germline lookup yields CDR1 SNHLY and CDR2 FYNNEI. The CDR3 length is 11 residues. The ends lost 7 bases at V and 5 bases at J; junction bases unmatched: 2.

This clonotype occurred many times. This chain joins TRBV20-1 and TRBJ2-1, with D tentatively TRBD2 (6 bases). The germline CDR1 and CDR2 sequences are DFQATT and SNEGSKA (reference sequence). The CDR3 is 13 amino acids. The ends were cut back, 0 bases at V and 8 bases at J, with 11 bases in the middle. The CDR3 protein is CSARDPLAHEQFF. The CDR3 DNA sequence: TGCAGTGCTAGAGATCCTCTAGCGCATGAGCAGTTCTTC.

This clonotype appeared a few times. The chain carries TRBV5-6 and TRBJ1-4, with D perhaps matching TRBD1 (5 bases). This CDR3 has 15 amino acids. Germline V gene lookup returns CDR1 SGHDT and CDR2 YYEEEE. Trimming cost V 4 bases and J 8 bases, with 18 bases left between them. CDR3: CASSRLEGLEEKLFF. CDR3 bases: TGTGCCAGCAGCCGGTTGGAGGGGTTGGAAGAAAAACTGTTTTTT. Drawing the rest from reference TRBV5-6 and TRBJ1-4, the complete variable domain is DAGVTQSPTHLIKTRGQQVTLRCSPKSGHDTVSWYQQALGQGPQFIFQYYEEEERQRGNFPDRFSGHQFPNYSSELNVNALLLGDSALYLCASSRLEGLEEKLFFGSGTQLSVL.

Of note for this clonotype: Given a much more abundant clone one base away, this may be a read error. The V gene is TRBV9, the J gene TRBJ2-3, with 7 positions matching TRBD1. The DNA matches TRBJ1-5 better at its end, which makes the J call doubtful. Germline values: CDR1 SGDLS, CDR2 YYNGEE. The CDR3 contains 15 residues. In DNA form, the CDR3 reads TGTGCCAGCAGCTCCGGGACAGTTAGCACAGATACGCAGCATTTT. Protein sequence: CASSSGTVSTDTQHF.

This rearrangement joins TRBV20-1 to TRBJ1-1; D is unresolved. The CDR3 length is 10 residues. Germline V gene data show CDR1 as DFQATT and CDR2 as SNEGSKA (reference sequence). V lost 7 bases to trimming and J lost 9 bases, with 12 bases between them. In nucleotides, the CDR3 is TGCAGTGTCGCAGGAACAAAAGCTTTCTTT. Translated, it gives CSVAGTKAFF.

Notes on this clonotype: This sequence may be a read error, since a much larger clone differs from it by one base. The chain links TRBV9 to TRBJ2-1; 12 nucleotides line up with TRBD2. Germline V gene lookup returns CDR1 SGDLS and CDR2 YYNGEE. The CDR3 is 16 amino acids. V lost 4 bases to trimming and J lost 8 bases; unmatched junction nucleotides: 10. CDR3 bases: TGTGCCAGCAGCATAGCTAGCACTAGCGGGAGGTATGAGCAGTTCTTC. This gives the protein CASSIASTSGRYEQFF.

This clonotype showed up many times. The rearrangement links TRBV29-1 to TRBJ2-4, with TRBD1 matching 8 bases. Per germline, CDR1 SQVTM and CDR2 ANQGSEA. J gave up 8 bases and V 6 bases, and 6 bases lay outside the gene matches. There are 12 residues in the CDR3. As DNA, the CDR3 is TGCAGCGTGACGACAGGGGAGGACATTCAGTACTTC. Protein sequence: CSVTTGEDIQYF. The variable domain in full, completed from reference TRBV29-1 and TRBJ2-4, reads SAVISQKPSRDICQRGTSLTIQCQVDSQVTMMFWYRQQPGQSLTLIATANQGSEATYESGFVIDKFPISRPNLTFSTLTVSNMSPEDSSIYLCSVTTGEDIQYFGAGTRLSVL.

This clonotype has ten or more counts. The CDR3 DNA is TGTGCCAGCAGTCCCGACTTATACAGAGATTCACCCCTCCACTTT. Its protein product is CASSPDLYRDSPLHF. The gene calls are TRBV12-3 or TRBV12-4 and TRBJ1-6; D is undetermined. Trimming took off 5 bases at V and 8 bases at J, with 16 bases between the two ends. The CDR3 is 15 residues long.

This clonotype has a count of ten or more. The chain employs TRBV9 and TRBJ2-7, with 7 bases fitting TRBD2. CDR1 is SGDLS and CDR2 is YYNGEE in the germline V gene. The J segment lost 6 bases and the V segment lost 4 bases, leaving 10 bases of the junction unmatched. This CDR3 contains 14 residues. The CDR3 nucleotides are TGTGCCAGCAGCCCCACTTTTGGGGGGGGCGAGCAGTACTTC. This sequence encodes CASSPTFGGGEQYF.

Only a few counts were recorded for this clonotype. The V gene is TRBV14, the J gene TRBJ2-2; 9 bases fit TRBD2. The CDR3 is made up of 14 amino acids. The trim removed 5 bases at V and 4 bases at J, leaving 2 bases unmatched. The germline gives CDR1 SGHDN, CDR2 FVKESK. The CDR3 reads CASSGGRGTGELFF. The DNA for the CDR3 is TGTGCCAGCAGCGGCGGGAGGGGCACCGGGGAGCTGTTTTTT.

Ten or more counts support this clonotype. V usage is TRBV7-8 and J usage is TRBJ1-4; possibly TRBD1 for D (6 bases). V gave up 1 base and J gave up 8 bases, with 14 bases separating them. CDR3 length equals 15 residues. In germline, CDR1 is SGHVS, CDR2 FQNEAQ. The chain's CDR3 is CASSLGGGRWEKLFF. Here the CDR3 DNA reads TGTGCCAGCAGCTTAGGAGGGGGGAGATGGGAAAAACTGTTTTTT.